The 2 T cell receptor beta chains below were found in one sample sequenced in a study of OX40 agonist ivuxolimab in advanced cancers. Measured with immunoSEQ multiplex PCR; TCRdb has only the in-frame clones, and not every one. The sample consists of some 66,000 clones, around 87% of them appearing once. Specimen: CD4+ or CD8+ T cells sorted from blood, collected in a trial of the OX40 agonist ivuxolimab. The source is an adult with an advanced solid tumor such as melanoma, head and neck, liver or kidney cancer.

In DNA form, the CDR3 reads TGTGCCAGCAGTAGCGGGGTTGGCCCGGCGAATGAGCAGTTCTTC. It translates to CASSSGVGPANEQFF. V and J are TRBV2 and TRBJ2-1; 7 nucleotides align to TRBD2. V was clipped by 5 bases and J by 7 bases; unmatched bases: 11. CDR1 is SNHLY and CDR2 is FYNNEI in the germline V gene. CDR3 length equals 15 residues.

This chain joins TRBV11-3 and TRBJ2-1; D remains unclear. Germline values: CDR1 SGHNT, CDR2 YENEEA. The CDR3 length is 14 residues. V was pared by 1 base and J by 7 bases, with 11 bases between. The CDR3 is CASSLVAGRNEQFF. As DNA, the CDR3 is TGTGCCAGCAGCTTAGTAGCAGGTAGGAATGAGCAGTTCTTC.